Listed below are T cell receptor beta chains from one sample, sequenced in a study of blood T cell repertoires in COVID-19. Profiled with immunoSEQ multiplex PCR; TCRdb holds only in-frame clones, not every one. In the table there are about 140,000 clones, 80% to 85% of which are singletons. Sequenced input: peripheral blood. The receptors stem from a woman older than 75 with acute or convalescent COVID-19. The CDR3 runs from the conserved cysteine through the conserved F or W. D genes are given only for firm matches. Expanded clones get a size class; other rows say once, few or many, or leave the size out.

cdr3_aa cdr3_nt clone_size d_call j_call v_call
CASSSGLAGVETQYF TGTGCCAGTAGCTCGGGACTAGCGGGAGTTGAGACCCAGTACTTC . TRBD2 TRBJ2-5 TRBV19
CASSQFPGGAPGHF TGCGCCAGCAGCCAATTCCCAGGGGGCGCACCAGGGCATTTT . TRBD1 TRBJ1-5 TRBV4-1
CASSQDPLEGRYNQPQHF TGTGCCAGCAGCCAAGACCCCCTGGAGGGGAGGTACAATCAGCCCCAGCATTTT . . TRBJ1-5 TRBV4-2
CASSVATGRNEQFF TGTGCCAGCAGCGTAGCTACGGGGAGGAATGAGCAGTTCTTC once . TRBJ2-1 TRBV9
CASTGTRATGELFF TGTGCCAGCACCGGGACTAGAGCCACCGGGGAGCTGTTTTTT . TRBD2 TRBJ2-2 TRBV2
CASSLLANTEAFF TGTGCCAGCAGCTTGTTGGCGAACACTGAAGCTTTCTTT . . TRBJ1-1 TRBV5-4
CASSPSPLAGADTQYF TGCGCCAGCAGCCCCTCACCCCTAGCGGGTGCAGATACGCAGTATTTT . TRBD2 TRBJ2-3 TRBV5-1
CASGRGDSYEQYF TGTGCCAGCGGGCGGGGGGACTCCTACGAGCAGTACTTC . TRBD2 TRBJ2-7 TRBV12-3/TRBV12-4
CSLWAIGYGYTF TGCAGCCTCTGGGCTATTGGGTATGGCTACACCTTC once . TRBJ1-2 TRBV29-1
CASSSSLAGGLTDTQYF TGTGCCAGCAGCTCGAGTCTAGCGGGGGGCCTAACAGATACGCAGTATTTT . TRBD2 TRBJ2-3 TRBV5-4
CASSDNSYEQYF TGCGCCAGCAGTGACAACTCCTACGAGCAGTACTTC . . TRBJ2-7 TRBV10-1
CASSTAATGGETQYF TGTGCCAGTAGTACCGCCGCAACGGGGGGGGAGACCCAGTACTTC few TRBD2 TRBJ2-5 TRBV19
CSVGSRTGNTEAFF TGCAGCGTTGGGTCCCGCACAGGGAACACTGAAGCTTTCTTT . . TRBJ1-1 TRBV29-1
CASSLVPGGPYEQYF TGTGCCAGCAGCTTAGTACCGGGGGGGCCCTACGAGCAGTACTTC . TRBD2 TRBJ2-7 TRBV7-8
CASTKRPGDYTYEQYF TGCGCCAGCACTAAAAGACCAGGGGACTATACCTACGAGCAGTACTTC few . TRBJ2-7 TRBV4-1
CASSATGTSALNEQFF TGTGCCAGTAGTGCCACCGGGACTAGCGCCTTAAATGAGCAGTTCTTC . TRBD2 TRBJ2-1 TRBV19
CASSEDRSTAQYF TGTGCCAGTAGTGAGGACAGGTCGACGGCCCAGTACTTC . TRBD1 TRBJ2-5 TRBV19
CASSESTRAPGWDNEQFF TGCGCCAGCAGTGAGTCGACGAGGGCCCCTGGCTGGGACAATGAGCAGTTCTTC . . TRBJ2-1 TRBV10-2
CASSDERAGPRGYTF TGTGCCAGCAGTGATGAACGGGCAGGGCCACGTGGCTACACCTTC . . TRBJ1-2 TRBV2
CASNRVGGGEDEQYF TGTGCCAGCAATCGAGTCGGAGGGGGCGAGGACGAGCAGTACTTC . . TRBJ2-7 TRBV2
CASSIGTFYEQYF TGTGCCAGCAGCATCGGGACATTCTACGAGCAGTACTTC . . TRBJ2-7 TRBV3-1/TRBV3-2
CASSPQGGDGSGYTF TGTGCCAGCAGCCCCCAAGGGGGTGATGGCTCTGGCTACACCTTC . . TRBJ1-2 TRBV5-8
CATSSTRDSVGYTF TGTGCCACCAGCAGCACCAGGGATTCGGTTGGCTACACCTTC . . TRBJ1-2 TRBV15
CASSLAGTGRSPLHF TGCGCCAGCAGCTTGGCCGGGACAGGGAGATCACCCCTCCACTTT . TRBD1 TRBJ1-6 TRBV5-1
CASSPLSQQGEKLFF TGTGCCAGCTCACCACTGTCCCAACAGGGAGAAAAACTGTTTTTT . . TRBJ1-4 TRBV18
CASRTEGGEKLFF TGTGCCAGCAGGACTGAGGGGGGGGAAAAACTGTTTTTT . . TRBJ1-4 TRBV25-1